This T cell receptor beta chain was retrieved from a study of T-cell reconstitution after alpha-beta-depleted transplantation in children. General study findings and limits: About two months after transplant, alpha-beta T cells reportedly came from several hundred expanded graft clones. At one year after transplant, newly produced T cells mostly accounted for T-cell counts and diversity.

Unique molecular identifiers were used to barcode this TCRbeta library. Each CDR3 protein is one row after TCRdb ran MiXCR on the PCR reads. The sample includes over 80,000 distinct CDR3 sequences, 20% to 25% of them seen just once. The V gene lost 1 base and the J gene lost 7 bases, with 20 bases spanning the gap. The CDR3 is 17 amino acids. Comment on this clonotype: Its antigen is not identified.

This TCR was recovered from a boy aged 2 to 10 with acute lymphoblastic leukemia, due to receive a stem cell transplant. This sample comprised PBMCs, obtained before TCRalphabeta/CD19-depleted stem cell transplant. The chain joins TRBV12-3 or TRBV12-4 to TRBJ1-5, with a weak D call TRBD1 (6 bases). CDR3 nucleotide sequence: TGTGCCAGCAGTTTAGAACAGGGCGGGGGGAAAAGACAGCCCCAGCATTTT. Its protein product is CASSLEQGGGKRQPQHF.